The 17 T cell receptor beta chains listed next were all sequenced from one sample in a study of OX40 agonist ivuxolimab in advanced cancers. Clones were sequenced by immunoSEQ multiplex PCR, and TCRdb holds only the in-frame ones, with some missing. The sample has tens of thousands of clones; about two thirds are singletons. The source was CD4+ or CD8+ T cells sorted from blood, collected in a trial of the OX40 agonist ivuxolimab. These receptors were obtained from an adult with an advanced solid tumor such as melanoma, head and neck, liver or kidney cancer.

V and J are TRBV25-1 and TRBJ2-6, with D uncertain. V lost 5 bases, J lost 0 bases, and 8 bases lay in between. This CDR3 has 15 amino acids. CDR1 is MGHDK, CDR2 SYGVNS, per germline. The CDR3 here is CASSHGRSGANVLTF. The DNA of the CDR3 is TGTGCCAGCAGTCACGGACGCTCTGGGGCCAACGTCCTGACTTTC.

The chain joins TRBV9 to TRBJ2-7; TRBD1 might be the D (6 bases). The germline CDR1 and CDR2 sequences are SGDLS and YYNGEE. Trimming removed 3 bases at V and 4 bases at J, with 11 bases between. The CDR3 runs to 13 residues. The CDR3 nucleotides read TGTGCCAGCAGCGCGCAGGGGTCATACGAGCAGTACTTC. Translation: CASSAQGSYEQYF.

The V gene is TRBV27, the J gene TRBJ2-2; TRBD1 matches 8 bases. With 2 bases clipped from V and 6 bases from J, the junction kept 2 bases outside the gene matches. Germline V gene lookup returns CDR1 MNHEY and CDR2 SMNVEV (reference sequence). The CDR3 sequence is 14 residues long. The CDR3 sequence: CASSLDRGAGELFF. The CDR3 DNA is TGTGCCAGCAGTTTAGACAGGGGCGCCGGGGAGCTGTTTTTT.

V is TRBV9 and J is TRBJ2-7; 8 nucleotides match TRBD1. Trimming took 3 bases from V and 0 from J; bases not matched to a gene: 5. CDR1 and CDR2 from the germline V gene are SGDLS and YYNGEE. This CDR3 contains 15 residues. The CDR3 nucleotides are TGTGCCAGCAGCGACCGGACAGGGAGCTCCTACGAGCAGTACTTC. This encodes CASSDRTGSSYEQYF.

The chain is built from TRBV6-5 and TRBJ2-7, with 10 positions matching TRBD1. The CDR3 sequence is 15 residues long. From germline, CDR1 is MNHEY and CDR2 SVGAGI. J was trimmed by 2 bases and V by 6 bases; bases with no gene match: 7. Written as DNA, the CDR3 is TGTGCCAGCAGCTCCGGGACAGGGGTTACCTACGAGCAGTACTTC. Amino acid sequence: CASSSGTGVTYEQYF.

This clone was counted only a few times. The V call is TRBV13, the J call TRBJ2-1, with 8 bases aligning to TRBD2. Trimming took 3 bases from V and 0 from J; bases not matched to a gene: 4. The germline gives CDR1 PRHDT, CDR2 FYEKMQ (reference sequence). The CDR3 runs 16 residues. The DNA for the CDR3 is TGTGCCAGCAGCTTGTTAGCGGGGAGCTCCTACAATGAGCAGTTCTTC. It translates to CASSLLAGSSYNEQFF.

The chain uses TRBV19 and TRBJ1-5; tentatively, D is TRBD1 (5 bases). The V gene lost 4 bases and the J gene lost 0 bases, with 10 bases spanning the gap. The CDR3 extends over 15 amino acids. From germline, CDR1 is LNHDA and CDR2 SQIVND (reference sequence). As DNA, the CDR3 is TGTGCCAGTAGTACCCCGGGGCCTAGCAATCAGCCCCAGCATTTT. It translates to CASSTPGPSNQPQHF.

There are many counts of this clone. The chain has TRBV7-2 and TRBJ2-3; 11 bases are a match to TRBD2. CDR1 and CDR2 from the germline V gene are SGHTA and FQGNSA. The CDR3 totals 15 residues. V lost 5 bases, J lost 4 bases, and 5 bases stayed unmatched. CDR3 coding DNA: TGTGCCAGCAGCCCGCTAGCGGGGGGAGCAGATACGCAGTATTTT. It yields the protein CASSPLAGGADTQYF.

The V gene is TRBV11-2, the J gene TRBJ2-2; 7 bases line up with TRBD2. Germline CDR1 SGHAT, CDR2 FQNNGV. V shed 1 base and J 3 bases; nucleotides not matched to a gene: 8. The CDR3 is 17 residues long. The CDR3 coding sequence is TGTGCCAGCAGCTTAGTTTTCGTCGCGGGAGACACCGGGGAGCTGTTTTTT. Translating gives CASSLVFVAGDTGELFF.

The gene calls are TRBV2 and TRBJ2-1; 7 nucleotides agree with TRBD2. V was pared by 1 base and J by 5 bases, with 8 bases of the junction left unmatched. Germline V gene data show CDR1 as SNHLY and CDR2 as FYNNEI. The CDR3 totals 16 residues. CDR3 sequence: CASSEDIKGGDNEQFF. The CDR3 DNA reads as TGTGCCAGCAGTGAAGATATAAAGGGAGGGGACAATGAGCAGTTCTTC.

This clone appeared many times. V usage is TRBV6-1 and J usage is TRBJ2-7; 11 nucleotides match TRBD2. Per germline, CDR1 MNHNS and CDR2 SASEGT. The V gene end was trimmed by 6 bases and the J gene end by 5 bases; junction bases not matched to a gene: 6. The CDR3 is made up of 14 amino acids. The CDR3 region has the DNA TGTGCCAGCAGCCCACTTAGCGGGGGGGACGAGCAGTACTTC. It specifies CASSPLSGGDEQYF.

V and J are TRBV6-6 and TRBJ1-5; no firm D call. V was pared by 3 bases and J by 7 bases, with 10 bases between. CDR3 length: 13 amino acids. CDR1 and CDR2 (germline): MNHNY, SVGAGI (reference sequence). The CDR3 DNA follows: TGTGCCAGCAGTTATGGGGTGAGGCAGCCCCAGCATTTT. Translated, it gives CASSYGVRQPQHF.

The J gene is TRBJ2-7, the V gene TRBV7-8, with 9 bases identical to TRBD1. The CDR3 consists of 15 residues. Trimming cost V 5 bases and J 3 bases; bases outside gene matches: 8. Germline-derived CDR1 and CDR2 are SGHVS and FQNEAQ. In DNA, the CDR3 is TGTGCCAGCAGCGAGACAGGGGGTCCATACTACGAGCAGTACTTC. Amino acids: CASSETGGPYYEQYF.

This clone was recorded a few times. This chain connects TRBV7-9 to TRBJ1-6, with a possible D match to TRBD1 (6 bases). The CDR3 has 18 amino acids. Trimming stripped 0 bases from V and 11 bases from J, with 23 bases between. In germline, CDR1 is SEHNR, CDR2 FQNEAQ (reference sequence). Here the CDR3 DNA reads TGTGCCAGCAGCTTAGCCCCAACGATTGCCAAGGGGGATACACCCCTCCACTTT. The encoded protein is CASSLAPTIAKGDTPLHF. The full variable domain, with the rest looked up from reference TRBV7-9 and TRBJ1-6, is DTGVSQNPRHKITKRGQNVTFRCDPISEHNRLYWYRQTLGQGPEFLTYFQNEAQLEKSRLLSDRFSAERPKGSFSTLEIQRTEQGDSAMYLCASSLAPTIAKGDTPLHFGNGTRLTVT.

In its sample, this clone was seen a few times. The rearrangement joins TRBV7-9 to TRBJ2-7, with D uncertain. CDR1 SEHNR and CDR2 FQNEAQ come from the germline V gene (reference sequence). V was trimmed by 2 bases and J by 6 bases, leaving 8 bases between them. The CDR3 covers 12 residues. CDR3 sequence: CASSLTPVEQYF. The CDR3 DNA is TGTGCCAGCAGCTTAACCCCAGTCGAGCAGTACTTC.

This clone is judged medium-sized. The chain employs TRBV19 and TRBJ2-7; TRBD2 matches 8 bases. V was clipped by 10 bases and J by 3 bases; unmatched bases: 8. This CDR3 spans 13 amino acids. From germline, CDR1 is LNHDA and CDR2 SQIVND (reference sequence). Written as DNA, the CDR3 is TGTGCCACCTCAGCGGGGGAGCTCTACGAGCAGTACTTC. Translating gives CATSAGELYEQYF. Filled out from reference TRBV19 and TRBJ2-7, the complete variable domain reads DGGITQSPKYLFRKEGQNVTLSCEQNLNHDAMYWYRQDPGQGLRLIYYSQIVNDFQKGDIAEGYSVSREKKESFPLTVTSAQKNPTAFYLCATSAGELYEQYFGPGTRLTVT.

This clone was found once. The chain combines TRBV11-1 with TRBJ2-5, with D perhaps TRBD2 (6 bases). The germline V gene has CDR1 SGHAT and CDR2 FQDESV (reference sequence). The ends were cut back, 1 base at V and 1 base at J, with 13 bases in the middle. The CDR3 is 16 residues long. The CDR3 here is CASSLGGTPGQETQYF. The CDR3 bases are TGTGCCAGCAGCTTAGGGGGGACTCCGGGCCAAGAGACCCAGTACTTC.